The 19 T cell receptor beta chains presented below share a single source sample, sequenced in a study of blood T cell repertoires in COVID-19. The table came from immunoSEQ multiplex PCR; TCRdb's copy has only in-frame clones and leaves some out. The table has a few hundred thousand clones, 86% seen once. Sequenced: PBMCs or T cells enriched from blood (not recorded which). All receptors derive from a woman in her twenties or thirties who had been exposed to COVID-19.

The chain has TRBV7-8 and TRBJ1-5, with unresolved D. The germline V and J ends were trimmed by 5 bases and 1 base, with 15 bases remaining between them. CDR3 size: 16 residues. Germline V lookup: CDR1 SGHVS, CDR2 FQNEAQ. CDR3 sequence (DNA): TGTGCCAGCAGCGCATGGGCCTCAAGGAGCAATCAGCCCCAGCATTTT. Protein product: CASSAWASRSNQPQHF.

J is TRBJ1-6 and V is TRBV6-5, with 10 bases fitting TRBD1. The germline CDR1 and CDR2 sequences are MNHEY and SVGAGI. This CDR3 spans 16 amino acids. The ends lost 4 bases at V and 7 bases at J; junction bases unmatched: 7. The CDR3 DNA reads TGTGCCAGCAGTTGGGGGACAGGGGTGGAGAATTCACCCCTCCACTTT. Residues: CASSWGTGVENSPLHF.

CDR3 in DNA: TGTGCCAGCAGTCCAGGGTTGAGCAATCAGCCCCAGCATTTT. Translating gives CASSPGLSNQPQHF. The chain carries TRBV2 and TRBJ1-5; D is possibly TRBD1 (5 bases). Trimming pared 5 bases from V and 1 base from J, leaving 9 bases between. CDR1 is SNHLY and CDR2 is FYNNEI in the germline V gene. The CDR3 sequence is 14 residues long.

V and J are TRBV4-1 and TRBJ1-2; D may be TRBD1 (6 bases). The length of the CDR3 is 16 residues. Germline V gene sequence: CDR1 MGHRA, CDR2 YSYEKL. V was cut by 0 bases and J by 8 bases, with 19 bases left in between. This CDR3 is CASSQESTGLSRGYTF. The CDR3, as DNA: TGCGCCAGCAGCCAAGAGTCGACAGGCCTTAGTAGGGGCTACACCTTC.

This clone was observed a handful of times. The V gene is TRBV7-9, the J gene TRBJ1-2; weak D call: TRBD1 (6 bases). Germline V lookup: CDR1 SEHNR, CDR2 FQNEAQ (reference sequence). The CDR3 consists of 15 residues. The ends were cut back, 5 bases at V and 2 bases at J, with 15 bases in the middle. DNA of the CDR3: TGTGCCAGCAGCATCAGCTGGGGGGGCAACTATGGCTACACCTTC. Protein: CASSISWGGNYGYTF.

This clone was counted a few times. The chain employs TRBV11-2 and TRBJ2-5; 11 nucleotides align to TRBD1. Trimming at V came to 5 bases and at J to 8 bases, leaving 7 bases not matched to a gene. The CDR3 totals 14 residues. Germline values: CDR1 SGHAT, CDR2 FQNNGV. The CDR3 loop reads CASSPSGTGGTQYF. CDR3 nucleotide sequence: TGTGCCAGCAGCCCCTCCGGGACAGGGGGTACCCAGTACTTC.

This chain uses TRBV11-3 with TRBJ2-2; 9 bases match TRBD1. The V and J ends lost 1 base and 7 bases, in that order; junction bases with no gene match: 7. The CDR3 loop spans 16 amino acids. Looked up from germline, CDR1 is SGHNT and CDR2 is YENEEA. CDR3 coding DNA: TGTGCCAGCAGCTTAGTACAGGGGGCGTTTGGCGGGGAGCTGTTTTTT. This encodes CASSLVQGAFGGELFF.

J is TRBJ2-3 and V is TRBV1; the DNA was not used to check the table's D call, TRBD2. TRBV1 is marked as a pseudogene. This CDR3 has 18 amino acids. CDR3 loop: CTSSQDLTGGPGTDTQYF. CDR3 nucleotide sequence: TGCACCAGCAGCCAAGATTTGACGGGGGGGCCGGGCACAGATACGCAGTATTTT.

The chain uses TRBV5-1 and TRBJ1-6, with a weak D call TRBD1 (5 bases). CDR3 length: 15 residues. Trimming removed 0 bases from V and 10 bases from J, with 14 bases in between. The germline gives CDR1 SGHRS, CDR2 YFSETQ. The CDR3 DNA reads TGCGCCAGCAGCTTGGCAGGGCCGTACGAGTCACCCCTCCACTTT. Its protein product is CASSLAGPYESPLHF.

The chain uses TRBV5-1 and TRBJ2-3; D is perhaps TRBD2 (7 bases). The germline gives CDR1 SGHRS, CDR2 YFSETQ. The CDR3 extends over 16 amino acids. The germline V and J ends were trimmed by 6 bases and 2 bases, with 19 bases remaining between them. The CDR3 loop is CASTGVQSGITDTQYF. CDR3 nucleotides: TGCGCCAGCACAGGGGTCCAGAGCGGGATCACAGATACGCAGTATTTT. Looking up the rest from reference TRBV5-1 and TRBJ2-3 gives the full variable domain: KAGVTQTPRYLIKTRGQQVTLSCSPISGHRSVSWYQQTPGQGLQFLFEYFSETQRNKGNFPGRFSGRQFSNSRSEMNVSTLELGDSALYLCASTGVQSGITDTQYFGPGTRLTVL.

The J gene is TRBJ1-5, the V gene TRBV19; 8 bases are a match to TRBD1. With V trimmed by 1 base and J by 4 bases, 12 bases remained unmatched. In germline, CDR1 is LNHDA, CDR2 SQIVND (reference sequence). The CDR3 runs to 18 residues. CDR3 protein: CASSIVKGVTGGNQPQHF. CDR3 DNA: TGTGCCAGTAGTATAGTGAAGGGGGTAACAGGGGGTAATCAGCCCCAGCATTTT.

This clone was counted only a few times. The gene calls are TRBV16 and TRBJ1-4; 8 bases agree with TRBD1. The germline CDR1 and CDR2 sequences are KGHSY and FQNENV. J lost 8 bases, V lost 8 bases, and 7 bases had no gene match. The CDR3 runs 13 residues. The CDR3 spells CASGPDRDEKLFF. The CDR3 DNA reads as TGTGCCAGCGGACCGGACAGGGACGAAAAACTGTTTTTT.

The chain couples TRBV30 to TRBJ2-7; 9 nucleotides agree with TRBD2. V shed 3 bases and J 3 bases; nucleotides not matched to a gene: 9. The germline CDR1 and CDR2 sequences are GTSNPN and SVGIG (reference sequence). There are 15 residues in the CDR3. CDR3 protein: CAWRHPGLAFYEQYF. The CDR3 DNA reads as TGTGCCTGGAGACACCCGGGACTAGCCTTCTACGAGCAGTACTTC.

The chain has TRBV9 and TRBJ1-3; D is possibly TRBD1 (6 bases). The CDR3 is made up of 12 amino acids. The ends were cut back, 10 bases at V and 1 base at J, with 9 bases in the middle. Germline CDR1 SGDLS, CDR2 YYNGEE. The CDR3 bases are TGTGCCTCCAGGGGTTCTGGAAACACCATATATTTT. It codes for CASRGSGNTIYF.

This rearrangement joins TRBV24-1 to TRBJ2-1, with TRBD1 matching 8 bases. V gave up 2 bases and J gave up 9 bases; unmatched junction bases: 11. The CDR3 is 16 residues long. Germline assignment: CDR1 KGHDR and CDR2 SFDVKD. CDR3 nucleotide sequence: TGTGCCACCAGTGATTCGACAGGGGCCGCTCACACTGAGCAGTTCTTC. It yields the protein CATSDSTGAAHTEQFF.

V usage is TRBV24-1 and J usage is TRBJ2-1; D may be TRBD2 (7 bases). Trimming cost V 0 bases and J 8 bases, with 13 bases left between them. Germline values: CDR1 KGHDR, CDR2 SFDVKD. This CDR3 contains 15 residues. For the CDR3, the DNA is TGTGCCACCAGTGATTTGGGGGGGGGCCTTCATGAGCAGTTCTTC. Its translation is CATSDLGGGLHEQFF.

The chain couples TRBV30 to TRBJ2-1, with a possible D match to TRBD1 (5 bases). With 1 base removed from V and 15 bases from J, the gap between germline ends came to 16 bases. The CDR3 is made up of 12 amino acids. Germline CDR1 and CDR2: GTSNPN and SVGIG (reference sequence). The CDR3, as DNA: TGTGCCTGGAGTGATGGTCAGGGCGGCTCGTTCTTC. This translates into CAWSDGQGGSFF.

The chain combines TRBV29-1 with TRBJ1-4; 12 bases align to TRBD1. The germline V gene has CDR1 SQVTM and CDR2 ANQGSEA. CDR3 length equals 13 residues. The V segment lost 7 bases and the J segment 7 bases; nucleotides outside the gene matches: 4. The CDR3 bases are TGCAGCGCCCAGGGACAGGGGGCTGAAAAACTGTTTTTT. It is translated as CSAQGQGAEKLFF.

The chain is built from TRBV7-6 and TRBJ2-6, with D perhaps matching TRBD2 (6 bases). The CDR3 is 17 amino acids. Germline lookup yields CDR1 SGHVS and CDR2 FNYEAQ. The V and J ends lost 5 bases and 1 base respectively, with 15 bases between them. DNA of the CDR3: TGTGCCAGCAGCCAACCGGGGGACTTTTCTGGGGCCAACGTCCTGACTTTC. It is translated as CASSQPGDFSGANVLTF.